The rows below give T cell receptor beta chains drawn from one sample of a study of CD8+ T cells in alopecia areata. Clones were read by immunoSEQ multiplex PCR, and TCRdb kept only the in-frame ones, dropping some. Among roughly 140,000 clones listed, roughly four fifths were seen once. This specimen consisted of CD8+ T cells sorted from blood, obtained at week 4, from a patient treated with tofacitinib. These receptors came from a human donor with alopecia areata. Both conserved end residues are part of each CDR3. Fields, in order: D gene, V gene, J gene, clone size, CDR3 DNA, CDR3 protein. D genes are given only for firm matches. Part of the rows lack a size; the others show once, few, many or a class for expanded clones.

>-|TRBV21-1|TRBJ2-6|-
TGTGCCAGCAGCGCCCGGGAGACAGAGCCCCTGTCTGGGGCCAACGTCCTGACTTTC
CASSARETEPLSGANVLTF
>-|TRBV29-1|TRBJ2-7|-
TGCAGCGTTGAAGGTGCAGGGGCGGGCTACGAGCAGTACTTC
CSVEGAGAGYEQYF
>TRBD1|TRBV27|TRBJ1-5|-
TGTGCCAGCAGTTTTGGGACAGGCCGTAATCAGCCCCAGCATTTT
CASSFGTGRNQPQHF
>TRBD2|TRBV18|TRBJ2-6|-
TGTGCCAGCTCAGAAGCGGGGATACAAAGAGCGGGTCCGCCCTCTGGGGCCAACGTCCTGACTTTC
CASSEAGIQRAGPPSGANVLTF
>-|TRBV4-1|TRBJ2-7|-
TGCGCCAGCAGCCCCCGACCCCACTACGAGCAGTACTTC
CASSPRPHYEQYF
>-|TRBV29-1|TRBJ2-7|-
TGCAGCGTTGAAGATCCGCAGGGAACGACCTACGAGCAGTACTTC
CSVEDPQGTTYEQYF
>-|TRBV6-5|TRBJ2-2|-
TGTGCCAGCAGTTACTCGTCTTCCGGGGAGCTGTTTTTT
CASSYSSSGELFF
>-|TRBV5-5|TRBJ2-6|-
TGTGCCAGCAGCCCCCCCTTGGCCAACGTCCTGACTTTC
CASSPPLANVLTF
>TRBD1|TRBV5-1|TRBJ2-7|-
TGCGCCAGCAGGGGACAGGGATGGGCCTACGAGCAGTACTTC
CASRGQGWAYEQYF
>-|TRBV9|TRBJ2-3|few
TGTGCCAGCAGCACCACGGCCGAATCCACAGATACGCAGTATTTT
CASSTTAESTDTQYF
>TRBD2|TRBV29-1|TRBJ2-7|-
TGCAGCGTTGACCTAGCGGAGAGCTCCTACGAGCAGTACTTC
CSVDLAESSYEQYF
>-|TRBV11-2|TRBJ2-6|-
TGTGCCAGCAGCTTAGATCTTTTTGGGTCTGGGGCCAACGTCCTGACTTTC
CASSLDLFGSGANVLTF
>TRBD2|TRBV11-2|TRBJ2-3|few
TGTGCCAGCAGCTTATCGTTAGCGGGGGGAAGCACAGATACGCAGTATTTT
CASSLSLAGGSTDTQYF
>-|TRBV13|TRBJ2-1|-
TGTGCCAGCAGCGACAACCACCGGGACATCGGAGACAATGAGCAGTTCTTC
CASSDNHRDIGDNEQFF
>-|TRBV27|TRBJ1-5|-
TGTGCCAGCAGTCAAGGGGGGCAGCCCCAGCATTTT
CASSQGGQPQHF
>TRBD1|TRBV4-1|TRBJ2-7|-
TGCGCCAGCAGCCAAGATCGAAGGACAGGGAGCTCCTACGAGCAGTACTTC
CASSQDRRTGSSYEQYF
>-|TRBV4-3|TRBJ1-1|-
TGCGCCAGCAGCCAAGATAACCGCGGGGCCCCCATGAACACTGAAGCTTTCTTT
CASSQDNRGAPMNTEAFF
>-|TRBV4-3|TRBJ1-3|-
TGCGCCAGCAGTCCGGACAGAACGGACACCATATATTTT
CASSPDRTDTIYF
>-|TRBV7-2|TRBJ2-5|-
TGTGCCAGCAGCCTAGGACGGGCCTTGGGAGAGACCCAGTACTTC
CASSLGRALGETQYF
>-|TRBV5-8|TRBJ2-7|-
TGTGCCAGCAGCTTGCAAGGGGCGCGCGAGCAGTACTTC
CASSLQGAREQYF
>-|TRBV7-9|TRBJ2-7|-
TGTGCCAGCAGCTTAATTTCGCAGGGGGGCCACGAGCAGTACTTC
CASSLISQGGHEQYF
>-|TRBV7-2|TRBJ2-3|-
TGTGCCAGCAACCCCGCCGGGGCTCACACAGATACGCAGTATTTT
CASNPAGAHTDTQYF
>-|TRBV7-8|TRBJ2-3|few
TGTGCCAGCAGCTTAGAGGGCCTCGCGGATACGCAGTATTTT
CASSLEGLADTQYF
>-|TRBV12-5|TRBJ1-5|-
TGTGCTAGTGGTTGGGGAAATCAGCCCCAGCATTTT
CASGWGNQPQHF
>-|TRBV29-1|TRBJ2-3|-
TGCAGCGTTGGAAACCCCGATACGCAGTATTTT
CSVGNPDTQYF
>-|TRBV2|TRBJ2-1|few
TGTGCCACCGAGGGTAAGGGCAAGAGCTCCTACAATGAGCAGTTCTTC
CATEGKGKSSYNEQFF
>TRBD1|TRBV11-2|TRBJ2-7|-
TGTGCCAGCAGCTTAGGATCCGCCGGGACAGTTATTTACGAGCAGTACTTC
CASSLGSAGTVIYEQYF
>-|TRBV7-9|TRBJ2-7|few
TGTGCCAGCAGCTTAGCGGGGCCCTACGAGCAGTACTTC
CASSLAGPYEQYF
>-|TRBV29-1|TRBJ2-7|-
TGCAGCGTGGCAGGGGACGAGCAGTACTTC
CSVAGDEQYF
>TRBD2|TRBV4-3|TRBJ2-7|-
TGCGCCAGCAGCCAGGGGGAGGGGCGGTACGAGCAGTACTTC
CASSQGEGRYEQYF
>-|TRBV6-5|TRBJ2-7|-
TGTGCCAGCAGTTACGGTACTTGGCAGGGGTACGAGCAGTACTTC
CASSYGTWQGYEQYF
>TRBD1|TRBV7-7|TRBJ2-3|-
TGTGCTAGCAGCTTGGGCAGGGGGTCAGATACGCAGTATTTT
CASSLGRGSDTQYF
>-|TRBV7-9|TRBJ2-5|few
TGTGCCAGCAGCCTGTCAATCTCGAACCAAGAGACCCAGTACTTC
CASSLSISNQETQYF
>-|TRBV6-5|TRBJ2-2|-
TGTGCCAGCAGTTACTCGACGGGGGCTCCCGGGGAGCTGTTTTTT
CASSYSTGAPGELFF
>-|TRBV4-1|TRBJ2-5|-
TGCGCCAGCAGCTCCTCCACAGGGAGTCAAGAGACCCAGTACTTC
CASSSSTGSQETQYF
>-|TRBV27|TRBJ2-7|once
TGTGCCAGCAGTTTTAAGGTCTCCTACGAGCAGTACTTC
CASSFKVSYEQYF
>-|TRBV9|TRBJ2-7|-
TGTGCCAGCAGCCCCGGACTCTCCTACGAGCAGTACTTC
CASSPGLSYEQYF
>-|TRBV29-1|TRBJ2-2|-
TGCAGCGCCCCTGGGCCTGTTGGCGGGGAGCTGTTTTTT
CSAPGPVGGELFF
>-|TRBV5-1|TRBJ1-1|-
TGCGCCAGCAGCTTGGAAGGAACAGGGTTCACTGAAGCTTTCTTT
CASSLEGTGFTEAFF
>-|TRBV15|TRBJ2-7|-
TGTGCCACCAGCAGAGTCCCGAAGTCCTCCTACGAGCAGTACTTC
CATSRVPKSSYEQYF
>TRBD2|TRBV9|TRBJ2-7|once
TGTGCCAGCAGCCTTACTAGCGGGGCTAGCTCCTACGAGCAGTACTTC
CASSLTSGASSYEQYF
>TRBD2|TRBV5-1|TRBJ2-5|-
TGCGCCAGCACCGCAGGACTAGCGGATCAAGAGACCCAGTACTTC
CASTAGLADQETQYF
>-|TRBV2|TRBJ1-1|-
TGTGCCAGCAGGGACACCTACCCCGCTTTCTTT
CASRDTYPAFF
>-|TRBV6-6|TRBJ2-7|-
TGTGCCAGCAGTTACTCGAGAAGGGACATCTCCTACGAGCAGTACTTC
CASSYSRRDISYEQYF
>-|TRBV29-1|TRBJ1-2|-
TGCAGCGTTGAGGTACCGGTACCCCTTCGAGGCTACACCTTC
CSVEVPVPLRGYTF
>-|TRBV10-3|TRBJ1-5|-
TGTGCCATCAAAAAGGGTAGCAATCAGCCCCAGCATTTT
CAIKKGSNQPQHF
>TRBD1|TRBV5-6|TRBJ1-2|-
TGTGCCAGCAGCTTAGCAGGGGGCAGTGGTAACTATGGCTACACCTTC
CASSLAGGSGNYGYTF
>-|TRBV9|TRBJ1-2|-
TGTGCCAGCAGCCTAAGTCGGGTCGGAGGGAGTGGCTACACCTTC
CASSLSRVGGSGYTF
>TRBD1|TRBV7-2|TRBJ2-7|-
TGTGCCAGCAGCCGAGGGGGCTTCGAGCAGTACTTC
CASSRGGFEQYF
>-|TRBV29-1|TRBJ1-2|-
TGCAGCGTTGAAATGGACGGGGGCGAATATGGCTACACCTTC
CSVEMDGGEYGYTF
>-|TRBV5-1|TRBJ2-2|-
TGCGCCAGCAGCTTCCTTAGCGGAACCGGGGAGCTGTTTTTT
CASSFLSGTGELFF
>-|TRBV7-9|TRBJ2-7|-
TGTGCCAGCAGCATCACAGAACAGGGCTACTACGAGCAGTACTTC
CASSITEQGYYEQYF
>TRBD1|TRBV7-6|TRBJ2-7|-
TGTGCCAGCAGCGATCCCGGGACAGGTTCCTACGAGCAGTACTTC
CASSDPGTGSYEQYF
>-|TRBV18|TRBJ2-1|-
TGTGCCAGCTCACCTGGACCCGCCGGGTACAATGAGCAGTTCTTC
CASSPGPAGYNEQFF
>-|TRBV19|TRBJ2-3|-
TGTGCCAGTAGTATTGTGGGGGGGCAAGGAGATACGCAGTATTTT
CASSIVGGQGDTQYF
>TRBD1|TRBV4-1|TRBJ2-7|-
TGCGCCAGCAGCCTGGACAGGGAAACCTACGAGCAGTACTTC
CASSLDRETYEQYF
>-|TRBV2|TRBJ2-7|once
TGTGCCAGCAGTGACGGACAGAGCTACGAGCAGTACTTC
CASSDGQSYEQYF